Each of the 19 T cell receptor beta chains below was sequenced from the same sample in a study of shared clonotypes between healthy human individuals. Generated by immunoSEQ multiplex PCR, the TCRdb table keeps only in-frame clones and is missing some. The table lists a few hundred thousand clones, over 60% of them singletons. Sequencing was performed on memory CD4+ T cells sorted from blood. Subset meaning: CD45RA-negative fraction. These receptors were collected from a young man in good health.

The rearrangement links TRBV28 to TRBJ1-1; D uncertain. V was cut by 5 bases and J by 1 base, with 11 bases left in between. CDR3 length: 14 amino acids. Per the germline V gene, CDR1 is MDHEN and CDR2 is SYDVKM. The CDR3, as DNA: TGTGCCAGCAGTCCTTACCGACGGAACACTGAAGCTTTCTTT. Encoded protein: CASSPYRRNTEAFF.

The chain has TRBV18 and TRBJ2-7; D gene ambiguous. Germline V gene lookup returns CDR1 KGHSH and CDR2 LQKENI. The CDR3 extends over 12 amino acids. Trimming removed 8 bases from V and 4 bases from J, with 12 bases in between. CDR3 region: CASAFSPYEQYF. CDR3 bases: TGTGCCAGCGCCTTTAGCCCGTACGAGCAGTACTTC.

The chain recombines TRBV5-4 with TRBJ2-1; maybe TRBD2 (5 bases). Trimming took off 4 bases at V and 4 bases at J, with 15 bases between the two ends. Germline V CDR1 and CDR2: SGHNT, YYREEE (reference sequence). The CDR3 is made up of 15 amino acids. The CDR3 reads CASSTGGSPYNEQFF. The CDR3 DNA reads TGTGCCAGCAGCACGGGCGGGTCCCCTTACAATGAGCAGTTCTTC.

This CDR3 reads CASWLAVGETQYF. CDR3 coding DNA: TGTGCCAGCTGGTTGGCCGTCGGGGAGACCCAGTACTTC. The rearrangement uses TRBV2 and TRBJ2-5; D is ambiguous. Trimming cost V 8 bases and J 5 bases, with 15 bases left between them. The CDR3 covers 13 residues. Germline V gene lookup returns CDR1 SNHLY and CDR2 FYNNEI.

This clone was detected many times. CDR3 sequence reads: CASSSFMSPQETQYF. The DNA of the CDR3 is TGTGCCAGCAGTTCCTTTATGTCCCCTCAAGAGACCCAGTACTTC. The chain has TRBV27 and TRBJ2-5; D remains ambiguous. V lost 4 bases and J 2 bases, leaving 14 bases between the germline ends. The CDR3 is 15 amino acids. The germline V gene encodes CDR1 MNHEY and CDR2 SMNVEV (reference sequence).

This clone was seen only a few times. This sequence joins TRBV30 and TRBJ2-1; a possible D gene is TRBD2 (5 bases). This CDR3 region has 15 residues. The V gene lost 8 bases and the J gene lost 0 bases, with 17 bases spanning the gap. CDR1 and CDR2 (germline): GTSNPN, SVGIG (reference sequence). The CDR3 DNA is TGTGCCGGGCTCGAGGGTATCCGCTCCTACAATGAGCAGTTCTTC. Translated, it gives CAGLEGIRSYNEQFF.

The chain recombines TRBV7-3 with TRBJ2-7; 9 bases map to TRBD1. The CDR3 sequence is 16 residues long. Germline V lookup: CDR1 SGHTA, CDR2 FQGTGA. V was pared by 0 bases and J by 8 bases, with 11 bases of the junction left unmatched. As DNA, the CDR3 is TGTGCCAGCAGCTTAACGAGCCCCGGGACAGGGACCAAGCAGTACTTC. Translating it yields CASSLTSPGTGTKQYF.

The CDR3 DNA reads TGTGCCAGCAGCGTGGGACTAGCGGGAGCAGATACGCAGTATTTT. It translates to CASSVGLAGADTQYF. The chain has TRBV9 and TRBJ2-3; 14 bases line up with TRBD2. This CDR3 region has 15 residues. V was clipped by 2 bases and J by 4 bases; unmatched bases: 0. The V gene's germline CDR1 is SGDLS and CDR2 YYNGEE.

The V gene is TRBV6-6, the J gene TRBJ2-7; 8 bases fit TRBD2. The CDR3 sequence is 15 residues long. The trim removed 6 bases at V and 5 bases at J, leaving 12 bases unmatched. Germline CDR1 reads MNHNY; CDR2 reads SVGAGI (reference sequence). DNA for the CDR3: TGTGCCAGCAGACGTCAAAGCGGGAGCTTCGACGAGCAGTACTTC. Translating it yields CASRRQSGSFDEQYF.

The V and J genes are TRBV7-9 and TRBJ2-1; no reliable D call. V lost 1 base and J lost 0, with 13 bases in between. Looked up from germline, CDR1 is SEHNR and CDR2 is FQNEAQ (reference sequence). The CDR3 sequence is 17 residues long. The CDR3 DNA reads TGTGCCAGCAGCTTAGACCCCTGGCGGAGCTCCTACAATGAGCAGTTCTTC. This encodes CASSLDPWRSSYNEQFF.

This clone has only one observation. The rearrangement joins TRBV15 to TRBJ1-2; D gene ambiguous. Trimming removed 0 bases from V and 3 bases from J, with 11 bases in between. CDR1 is LNHNV and CDR2 is YYDKDF in the germline V gene (reference sequence). There are 15 residues in the CDR3. The CDR3 coding sequence is TGTGCCACCAGCAGAGATGCGGGGAAGGACTATGGCTACACCTTC. Protein: CATSRDAGKDYGYTF. The whole variable domain, remainder taken from reference TRBV15 and TRBJ1-2, is DAMVIQNPRYQVTQFGKPVTLSCSQTLNHNVMYWYQQKSSQAPKLLFHYYDKDFNNEADTPDNFQSRRPNTSFCFLDIRSPGLGDTAMYLCATSRDAGKDYGYTFGSGTRLTVV.

The chain carries TRBV7-9 and TRBJ2-3; 7 bases fit TRBD1. V trimming: 4 bases; J trimming: 2 bases; junction bases outside the gene matches: 3. This CDR3 region has 14 residues. CDR1 is SEHNR, CDR2 FQNEAQ, per germline (reference sequence). CDR3 bases: TGTGCCAGCAGCTCGGACAGGACCACAGATACGCAGTATTTT. Its protein is CASSSDRTTDTQYF.

The chain carries TRBV19 and TRBJ1-1, with D possibly being TRBD1 (5 bases). The CDR3 has 14 amino acids. Per germline, CDR1 LNHDA and CDR2 SQIVND (reference sequence). The V end was cut by 7 bases, the J end by 1 base, with 13 bases between. CDR3 in amino acids: CASKGPVWNTEAFF. In nucleotides, the CDR3 is TGTGCCAGTAAGGGACCTGTTTGGAACACTGAAGCTTTCTTT.

This clone was seen once. The chain carries TRBV5-1 and TRBJ2-5; D is unclear. Germline CDR1 reads SGHRS; CDR2 reads YFSETQ. Trimming took 1 base from V and 1 from J, leaving 8 bases between them. CDR3 size: 14 residues. In nucleotides, the CDR3 is TGCGCCAGCAGCTTGACGGCAGGCCAAGAGACCCAGTACTTC. Amino acid sequence: CASSLTAGQETQYF. The whole variable domain, filled in from reference TRBV5-1 and TRBJ2-5, reads KAGVTQTPRYLIKTRGQQVTLSCSPISGHRSVSWYQQTPGQGLQFLFEYFSETQRNKGNFPGRFSGRQFSNSRSEMNVSTLELGDSALYLCASSLTAGQETQYFGPGTRLLVL.

The sample holds a few counts of this clone. The chain combines TRBV19 with TRBJ2-1; 9 bases align to TRBD2. J was trimmed by 6 bases and V by 7 bases; bases with no gene match: 22. The length of the CDR3 is 19 residues. Germline V gene data show CDR1 as LNHDA and CDR2 as SQIVND (reference sequence). As DNA, the CDR3 is TGTGCCAGTACCGACCCCCGGGGGGCGCGGGGACTAGCCCTCAATGAGCAGTTCTTC. As protein: CASTDPRGARGLALNEQFF.

The genes are TRBV5-1 and TRBJ2-3, with D possibly matching TRBD2 (6 bases). Germline CDR1 and CDR2: SGHRS and YFSETQ. V dropped 3 bases and J dropped 4 bases, with 12 bases sitting between them. The CDR3 is made up of 14 amino acids. CDR3 protein: CASSSGLLPDTQYF. The DNA of the CDR3 is TGCGCCAGCAGCTCCGGACTACTCCCAGATACGCAGTATTTT.

The chain joins TRBV6-1 to TRBJ1-4; D may be TRBD1 (5 bases). With 4 bases removed from V and 8 bases from J, the gap between germline ends came to 23 bases. The germline CDR1 and CDR2 sequences are MNHNS and SASEGT. The CDR3 consists of 17 residues. The CDR3 spells CASSVMFGAGLREKLFF. In DNA form, the CDR3 reads TGTGCCAGCAGTGTAATGTTTGGGGCCGGGTTAAGAGAAAAACTGTTTTTT.

CDR3 loop: CASSSRGLAGLYNEQFF. The CDR3 DNA reads TGTGCCAGCAGCTCGAGGGGACTAGCGGGACTATACAATGAGCAGTTCTTC. The V and J genes are TRBV7-2 and TRBJ2-1, with 13 nucleotides matching TRBD2. V lost 4 bases to trimming and J lost 4 bases; unmatched junction nucleotides: 7. Germline loops: CDR1 SGHTA, CDR2 FQGNSA. The CDR3 has 17 amino acids.

The rearrangement links TRBV2 to TRBJ2-7; tentatively, D is TRBD1 (6 bases). This CDR3 comprises 15 residues. V shed 3 bases and J shed 2 bases, with 14 bases lying between them. The V gene's germline CDR1 is SNHLY and CDR2 FYNNEI. Here the CDR3 reads CASSEIQGSPYEQYF. The CDR3 coding sequence is TGTGCCAGCAGTGAGATACAGGGATCCCCCTACGAGCAGTACTTC.